The 16 T cell receptor beta chains presented below share a single source sample, sequenced in a study of shared clonotypes between healthy human individuals. Assay: immunoSEQ multiplex PCR; the TCRdb copy retains only in-frame clones and omits some. The sample consists of about 1.1 million clones, 60% to 85% of them appearing once. The sample comprised memory CD4+ T cells from PBMCs. Subset of the sample: CD45RA-negative fraction. These receptors originate from a man aged 18-30 years in good health. Some clones in this sample may be carry-over from other donors' samples.

The chain links TRBV28 to TRBJ2-7; D is perhaps TRBD2 (5 bases). CDR1 and CDR2 from the germline V gene are MDHEN and SYDVKM. Trimming shortened V by 1 base and J by 0 bases, and 13 bases separated the two germline ends. This CDR3 region has 16 residues. CDR3 bases: TGTGCCAGCAGTTTATCTCCGGACTGGAACTCCTACGAGCAGTACTTC. This codes for CASSLSPDWNSYEQYF.

This sequence joins TRBV6-6 and TRBJ1-1; D ambiguous. The V gene lost 2 bases and the J gene lost 0 bases, with 7 bases spanning the gap. CDR3 length equals 14 residues. Germline CDR1 reads MNHNY; CDR2 reads SVGAGI (reference sequence). In DNA, the CDR3 is TGTGCCAGCAGTTACCGGAAAATGAACACTGAAGCTTTCTTT. It translates to CASSYRKMNTEAFF.

Here the CDR3 DNA reads TGTGCCAGCAGTGAAGATATCCCATACGGAAACTATGGCTACACCTTC. Amino acid sequence: CASSEDIPYGNYGYTF. The chain joins TRBV2 to TRBJ1-2; D remains unclear. Trimming pared 1 base from V and 2 bases from J, leaving 14 bases between. Germline CDR1 SNHLY, CDR2 FYNNEI. CDR3 size: 16 residues.

Note on this clone: A read error may be the cause here, since a much bigger clone is one base away. The same CDR3 also results from other DNA sequences found in this sample. V and J are TRBV4-1 and TRBJ1-1; TRBD1 matches at 8 bases. Germline V gene sequence: CDR1 MGHRA, CDR2 YSYEKL. This CDR3 contains 14 residues. The CDR3 here is CASSQVDRGTEAFF. CDR3 nucleotide sequence: TGCGCTAGCAGCCAAGTTGACAGGGGCACTGAAGCTTTCTTT.

This chain joins TRBV6-5 and TRBJ1-5; possible D gene TRBD1, 5 bases. The V gene lost 0 bases and the J gene lost 3 bases, with 12 bases spanning the gap. CDR3 length equals 16 residues. Germline CDR1 MNHEY, CDR2 SVGAGI. This chain's CDR3 is CASSYSSWGLNQPQHF. In nucleotides, the CDR3 is TGTGCCAGCAGTTACTCGTCATGGGGCCTCAATCAGCCCCAGCATTTT.

This clone came up many times. This chain joins TRBV29-1 and TRBJ2-1, with a possible D match to TRBD2 (5 bases). V was shortened by 3 bases and J by 2 bases, with 8 bases between the two germline ends. Per germline, CDR1 SQVTM and CDR2 ANQGSEA. The CDR3 runs 13 residues. The CDR3 region is CSVDQRTYNEQFF. In nucleotides, the CDR3 is TGCAGCGTTGATCAGCGGACCTACAATGAGCAGTTCTTC.

This chain links TRBV6-4 with TRBJ2-3; the D gene is possibly TRBD2 (5 bases). The ends were cut back, 3 bases at V and 0 bases at J, with 7 bases in the middle. CDR1 is MRHNA, CDR2 SNTAGT, per germline. This CDR3 is 14 amino acids long. This CDR3 is CASSDGGSTDTQYF. DNA of the CDR3: TGTGCCAGCAGTGATGGCGGGAGCACAGATACGCAGTATTTT.

The rearrangement links TRBV29-1 to TRBJ2-1, with unresolved D. Trimming shortened V by 4 bases and J by 10 bases, and 8 bases separated the two germline ends. The CDR3 consists of 10 residues. CDR1 is SQVTM and CDR2 is ANQGSEA in the germline V gene. The CDR3 is CSVGSQEQFF. In nucleotides, the CDR3 is TGCAGCGTTGGTAGCCAGGAGCAGTTCTTC.

This chain links TRBV25-1 with TRBJ2-3; D is perhaps TRBD1 or TRBD2 (6 bases each). Per germline, CDR1 MGHDK and CDR2 SYGVNS. CDR3 length equals 15 residues. Trimming left V 1 base short and J 3 bases short, with 11 bases between. CDR3 coding DNA: TGTGCCAGCAGTGAATTCAGGGGAGGAACAGATACGCAGTATTTT. This translates into CASSEFRGGTDTQYF.

The DNA for the CDR3 is TGCGCCAGCAGCCAGACTACCGGACAGTTCGTAATGAGGAAACTGTTTTTT. Translated, it gives CASSQTTGQFVMRKLFF. The chain links TRBV4-1 to TRBJ1-4; D perhaps matches TRBD1 (6 bases). The germline CDR1 and CDR2 sequences are MGHRA and YSYEKL. The CDR3 is made up of 17 amino acids. V dropped 3 bases and J dropped 11 bases, with 25 bases sitting between them.

This chain connects TRBV28 to TRBJ1-2; 9 bases are a match to TRBD1. V shed 5 bases, J shed 5 bases, and the junction held 6 bases outside the gene matches. Germline V CDR1 and CDR2: MDHEN, SYDVKM. This CDR3 contains 14 residues. CDR3 residues: CASSAPTGGYGYTF. The CDR3 region has the DNA TGTGCCAGCAGTGCGCCGACAGGGGGATATGGCTACACCTTC.

This rearrangement joins TRBV30 to TRBJ1-4; no reliable D call. V lost 0 bases to trimming and J lost 5 bases, with 10 bases between them. Per germline, CDR1 GTSNPN and CDR2 SVGIG (reference sequence). The CDR3 covers 14 residues. In DNA form, the CDR3 reads TGTGCCTGGAGTGTACGGAGCAAGAATGAAAAACTGTTTTTT. Encoded protein: CAWSVRSKNEKLFF.

The CDR3 region is CASSQDGGAFTDTQYF. CDR3 DNA: TGTGCCAGCAGCCAAGATGGGGGGGCTTTCACAGATACGCAGTATTTT. The chain recombines TRBV4-2 with TRBJ2-3, with D perhaps matching TRBD2 (7 bases). Trimming stripped 0 bases from V and 2 bases from J, with 12 bases between. Germline CDR1 LGHNA, CDR2 YNFKEQ. The CDR3 has 16 residues.

About this clone: A read error may be the cause here, since a much bigger clone is one base away. In nucleotides, the CDR3 is TGTGCCAGCAGAAGGACTAGCGGGGGCTACGAGCAGTACTTC. Residues: CASRRTSGGYEQYF. The rearrangement links TRBV28 to TRBJ2-7; TRBD2 matches at 13 bases. Germline CDR1 is MDHEN and CDR2 is SYDVKM. Losses at the gene ends were 6 bases for V and 3 bases for J; bases not matched to a gene: 2. This CDR3 is built from 14 residues.

This clone was recorded only once. The chain combines TRBV7-9 with TRBJ2-5, with no clear D. V was trimmed by 5 bases and J by 8 bases, leaving 12 bases between them. CDR1 and CDR2 from the germline V gene are SEHNR and FQNEAQ (reference sequence). This CDR3 has 12 residues. CDR3 coding DNA: TGTGCCAGCAGCCCAATTTGGAGTACCCAGTACTTC. It codes for CASSPIWSTQYF.

This sequence joins TRBV10-2 and TRBJ2-1; the match to TRBD2 covers 9 bases. Per germline, CDR1 WSHSY and CDR2 SAAADI. The CDR3 loop spans 14 amino acids. With V trimmed by 0 bases and J by 15 bases, 9 bases remained unmatched. CDR3 amino acids: CASSESGTSFRPFF. The CDR3 region has the DNA TGCGCCAGCAGTGAGTCGGGGACTAGCTTTAGGCCGTTCTTC.